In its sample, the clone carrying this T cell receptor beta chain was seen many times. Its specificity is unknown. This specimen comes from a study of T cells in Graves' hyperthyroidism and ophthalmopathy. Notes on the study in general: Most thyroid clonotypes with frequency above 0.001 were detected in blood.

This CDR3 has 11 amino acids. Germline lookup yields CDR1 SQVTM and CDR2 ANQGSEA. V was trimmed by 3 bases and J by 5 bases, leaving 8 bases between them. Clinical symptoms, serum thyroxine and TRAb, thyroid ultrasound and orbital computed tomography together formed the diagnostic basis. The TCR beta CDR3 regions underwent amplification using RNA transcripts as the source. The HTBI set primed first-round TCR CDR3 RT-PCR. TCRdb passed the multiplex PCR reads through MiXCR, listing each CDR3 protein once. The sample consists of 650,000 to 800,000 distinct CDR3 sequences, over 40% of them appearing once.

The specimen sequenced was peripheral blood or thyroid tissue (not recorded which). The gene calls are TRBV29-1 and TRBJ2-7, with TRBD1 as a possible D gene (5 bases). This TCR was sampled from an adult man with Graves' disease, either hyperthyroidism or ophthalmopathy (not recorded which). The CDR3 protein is CSVDYRHEQYF. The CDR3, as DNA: TGCAGCGTTGATTACAGGCACGAGCAGTACTTC.